These 22 T cell receptor beta chains share one sample of origin, sequenced in a study of T cells in Graves' hyperthyroidism and ophthalmopathy. The investigators amplified TCR beta CDR3 regions from RNA transcripts. A set of HTBI primers served as the primers for a first-round RT-PCR of the TCR CDR3. TCRdb reanalysed the multiplex PCR reads using MiXCR and keeps one entry per CDR3 protein. The sample carries under 700,000 distinct CDR3 sequences, more than 45% recorded once. The sequenced sample was peripheral blood or thyroid tissue (not recorded which). The receptors come from a woman aged 18-35 years with Graves' hyperthyroidism.

The table lists this clonotype with a count of one. The chain employs TRBV29-1 and TRBJ2-5; D possibly matches TRBD1 or TRBD2 (6 bases each). V lost 8 bases, J lost 4 bases, and 14 bases lay in between. Germline V gene data show CDR1 as SQVTM and CDR2 as ANQGSEA. The CDR3 loop spans 12 amino acids. CDR3 nucleotides: TGCAGCCATCCGGGGGCGGGAGAGACCCAGTACTTC. Translated, it gives CSHPGAGETQYF. The complete variable domain, with remaining parts taken from reference TRBV29-1 and TRBJ2-5, reads SAVISQKPSRDICQRGTSLTIQCQVDSQVTMMFWYRQQPGQSLTLIATANQGSEATYESGFVIDKFPISRPNLTFSTLTVSNMSPEDSSIYLCSHPGAGETQYFGPGTRLLVL.

This clonotype was recorded at least ten times. The chain joins TRBV7-9 to TRBJ2-7, with a possible D match to TRBD1 (6 bases). Germline CDR1 and CDR2: SEHNR and FQNEAQ (reference sequence). V was clipped by 1 base and J by 3 bases, with 7 bases between them. The CDR3 spans 13 residues. The DNA for the CDR3 is TGTGCCAGCAGCTTAGGGACAGTCTACGAGCAGTACTTC. Amino acid sequence: CASSLGTVYEQYF.

The table lists this clonotype with many counts. The J gene is TRBJ1-6, the V gene TRBV6-5, with 7 bases aligning to TRBD1. In germline, CDR1 is MNHEY, CDR2 SVGAGI. The trim removed 6 bases at V and 7 bases at J, leaving 3 bases unmatched. The CDR3 loop spans 13 amino acids. For the CDR3, the DNA is TGTGCCAGCAGCGGACAGGAGAATTCACCCCTCCACTTT. It yields the protein CASSGQENSPLHF.

This clonotype was seen repeatedly, ten times or more. CDR3 loop: CASSIAGNEQYF. The CDR3 nucleotides read TGTGCCAGTAGTATTGCAGGGAACGAGCAGTACTTC. The chain is built from TRBV19 and TRBJ2-7; maybe TRBD1 (5 bases). CDR3 size: 12 residues. Trimming shortened V by 3 bases and J by 5 bases, and 8 bases separated the two germline ends. CDR1 LNHDA and CDR2 SQIVND come from the germline V gene (reference sequence).

This rearrangement joins TRBV29-1 to TRBJ1-2; TRBD1 agrees at 7 bases. Germline values: CDR1 SQVTM, CDR2 ANQGSEA. The CDR3 has 13 amino acids. V trimming: 4 bases; J trimming: 1 base; junction bases outside the gene matches: 3. CDR3 DNA: TGCAGCGTTGGGGACAGCTATAACTATGGCTACACCTTC. Amino acid sequence: CSVGDSYNYGYTF.

This chain joins TRBV15 and TRBJ1-2, with D unresolved. V lost 3 bases and J lost 4, with 9 bases in between. The length of the CDR3 is 13 residues. Germline loops: CDR1 LNHNV, CDR2 YYDKDF (reference sequence). The CDR3 nucleotides read TGTGCCACCAGCAGTGGAGAGGCCTATGGCTACACCTTC. It translates to CATSSGEAYGYTF.

The chain carries TRBV2 and TRBJ2-7, with TRBD1 identical over 8 bases. The germline V gene has CDR1 SNHLY and CDR2 FYNNEI. V shed 3 bases and J 3 bases; nucleotides not matched to a gene: 4. The CDR3 contains 14 residues. As DNA, the CDR3 is TGTGCCAGCAGTGAGGACAGGGCTAACTACGAGCAGTACTTC. As protein: CASSEDRANYEQYF.

Points on this clonotype: This sequence may be a read error, since a much larger clone differs from it by one base. This chain uses TRBV29-1 with TRBJ2-7; D ambiguous. V dropped 4 bases and J dropped 2 bases, with 6 bases sitting between them. Germline CDR1 and CDR2: SQVTM and ANQGSEA. The CDR3 has 11 residues. The CDR3 is CSVVRAYEQYV. The DNA of the CDR3 is TGCAGCGTTGTACGGGCCTACGAGCAGTACGTC.

The chain carries TRBV7-9 and TRBJ1-4; the match to TRBD1 covers 7 bases. J gave up 7 bases and V 5 bases, and 13 bases lay outside the gene matches. There are 16 residues in the CDR3. CDR1 is SEHNR and CDR2 is FQNEAQ in the germline V gene (reference sequence). The CDR3 DNA sequence: TGTGCCAGCAGCCTCACTTACAGGGGAAAAGGTGAAAAACTGTTTTTT. Its translation: CASSLTYRGKGEKLFF.

The V call is TRBV5-4, the J call TRBJ2-5; the D gene is possibly TRBD2 (6 bases). Trimming took off 4 bases at V and 5 bases at J, with 12 bases between the two ends. Germline CDR1 is SGHNT and CDR2 is YYREEE (reference sequence). The CDR3 runs 13 residues. CDR3 in DNA: TGTGCCAGCAGCGCCGGGACTTTTGAGACCCAGTACTTC. Its protein product is CASSAGTFETQYF. The variable domain in full, with the rest retrieved from reference TRBV5-4 and TRBJ2-5, is ETGVTQSPTHLIKTRGQQVTLRCSSQSGHNTVSWYQQALGQGPQFIFQYYREEENGRGNFPPRFSGLQFPNYSSELNVNALELDDSALYLCASSAGTFETQYFGPGTRLLVL.

This clonotype has only a few counts. The chain has TRBV7-9 and TRBJ2-7; D not certain. The germline gives CDR1 SEHNR, CDR2 FQNEAQ (reference sequence). The CDR3 extends over 16 amino acids. The V gene lost 5 bases and the J gene lost 3 bases, with 20 bases spanning the gap. The CDR3 DNA reads as TGTGCCAGCAGCCAAGTAACCGGACGGAGATACTACGAGCAGTACTTC. This gives the protein CASSQVTGRRYYEQYF.

The chain uses TRBV11-1 and TRBJ1-2; TRBD1 might be the D (5 bases). The CDR3 loop spans 13 amino acids. Trimming left V 2 bases short and J 4 bases short, with 8 bases between. Germline lookup yields CDR1 SGHAT and CDR2 FQDESV (reference sequence). CDR3 sequence reads: CASSLRGVYGYTF. The CDR3 region has the DNA TGTGCCAGCAGCTTAAGAGGGGTCTATGGCTACACCTTC. Variable domain in full (rest from reference TRBV11-1 and TRBJ1-2): EAEVAQSPRYKITEKSQAVAFWCDPISGHATLYWYRQILGQGPELLVQFQDESVVDDSQLPKDRFSAERLKGVDSTLKIQPAELGDSAMYLCASSLRGVYGYTFGSGTRLTVV.

V gene TRBV7-9 combines with J gene TRBJ1-6; D unresolved. From germline, CDR1 is SEHNR and CDR2 FQNEAQ (reference sequence). The CDR3 has 14 residues. The germline V and J ends were trimmed by 3 bases and 6 bases, with 9 bases remaining between them. The CDR3 here is CASSLVGINSPLHF. CDR3 DNA: TGTGCCAGCAGCTTGGTAGGGATTAATTCACCCCTCCACTTT.

About this clonotype itself: A much larger clone sits a single nucleotide away, making a read error possible. This CDR3 reads CSVDRGLGSLDGHTF. The CDR3 coding sequence is TGCAGCGTTGACAGGGGGTTGGGGAGTTTAGATGGCCACACCTTC. The V gene is TRBV29-1, the J gene TRBJ1-2; 7 bases match TRBD1. CDR1 and CDR2 from the germline V gene are SQVTM and ANQGSEA. The CDR3 is 15 amino acids.

This clonotype has at least ten counts. V gene TRBV12-3 or TRBV12-4 combines with J gene TRBJ2-6; D remains unclear. The CDR3 contains 16 residues. V gave up 5 bases and J gave up 1 base, with 12 bases separating them. CDR3 in amino acids: CASSPTLVSGANVLTF. CDR3 nucleotide sequence: TGTGCCAGCAGTCCGACCCTTGTATCTGGGGCCAACGTCCTGACTTTC.

This clonotype was seen only a few times. The J gene is TRBJ2-5, the V gene TRBV7-3; 7 bases are shared with TRBD1. This CDR3 is 16 amino acids long. V lost 5 bases to trimming and J lost 0 bases; unmatched junction nucleotides: 9. In germline, CDR1 is SGHTA, CDR2 FQGTGA. This CDR3 reads CASSTTSDRDQETQYF. The DNA of the CDR3 is TGTGCCAGCAGCACAACTTCCGACAGGGACCAAGAGACCCAGTACTTC. The full variable domain, its missing parts supplied by reference TRBV7-3 and TRBJ2-5, is GAGVSQTPSNKVTEKGKYVELRCDPISGHTALYWYRQSLGQGPEFLIYFQGTGAADDSGLPNDRFFAVRPEGSVSTLKIQRTERGDSAVYLCASSTTSDRDQETQYFGPGTRLLVL.

This sequence joins TRBV19 and TRBJ2-5, with 7 bases matching TRBD1. V shed 6 bases, J shed 2 bases, and the junction held 6 bases outside the gene matches. This CDR3 region has 14 residues. The germline V gene has CDR1 LNHDA and CDR2 SQIVND (reference sequence). CDR3 coding DNA: TGTGCCAGTAGGTTTCCGGGACAGCAAGAGACCCAGTACTTC. Translation gives CASRFPGQQETQYF.

J is TRBJ2-5 and V is TRBV9, with D uncertain. Deletions cut 5 bases from V and 5 bases from J, with 19 bases between. The CDR3 length is 15 residues. Germline CDR1 is SGDLS and CDR2 is YYNGEE. DNA for the CDR3: TGTGCCAGCAGTTACTCTGTCGGAGTAGGCGAGACCCAGTACTTC. Translated: CASSYSVGVGETQYF.

This clonotype was counted only a few times. One base away lies a much larger clone, so this may be a sequencing read error. The chain combines TRBV7-2 with TRBJ1-1, with D hard to call. V lost 1 base, J lost 4 bases, and 4 bases lay in between. The CDR3 is 12 residues long. Germline CDR1 SGHTA, CDR2 FQGNSA. In DNA form, the CDR3 reads TGTGCCAGCAGCTTAGTCCGCACTGAAGCTTTCTTT. Translating gives CASSLVRTEAFF.

The chain recombines TRBV9 with TRBJ1-4; TRBD1 matches at 10 bases. This CDR3 comprises 15 residues. Germline assignment: CDR1 SGDLS and CDR2 YYNGEE. The V gene end was trimmed by 4 bases and the J gene end by 8 bases; junction bases not matched to a gene: 8. This CDR3 reads CASSRDRGSDEKLFF. CDR3 bases: TGTGCCAGCAGCCGGGACAGGGGATCCGACGAAAAACTGTTTTTT.

V is TRBV7-8 and J is TRBJ2-7, with 8 bases aligning to TRBD2. V lost 3 bases and J lost 6; bases outside the gene matches: 13. Germline V gives CDR1 SGHVS, CDR2 FQNEAQ. This CDR3 region has 16 residues. CDR3: CASSLSGGGTLGEQYF. Written as DNA, the CDR3 is TGTGCCAGCAGCTTGTCCGGGGGGGGGACCCTCGGCGAGCAGTACTTC.

This clonotype came up many times. The rearrangement links TRBV2 to TRBJ2-7; either TRBD1 or TRBD2 may fit D (5 bases each). V was trimmed by 0 bases and J by 6 bases, leaving 9 bases between them. The germline V gene encodes CDR1 SNHLY and CDR2 FYNNEI. The CDR3 totals 13 residues. This CDR3 reads CASSEARGVEQYF. DNA for the CDR3: TGTGCCAGCAGTGAAGCGCGAGGGGTCGAGCAGTACTTC.